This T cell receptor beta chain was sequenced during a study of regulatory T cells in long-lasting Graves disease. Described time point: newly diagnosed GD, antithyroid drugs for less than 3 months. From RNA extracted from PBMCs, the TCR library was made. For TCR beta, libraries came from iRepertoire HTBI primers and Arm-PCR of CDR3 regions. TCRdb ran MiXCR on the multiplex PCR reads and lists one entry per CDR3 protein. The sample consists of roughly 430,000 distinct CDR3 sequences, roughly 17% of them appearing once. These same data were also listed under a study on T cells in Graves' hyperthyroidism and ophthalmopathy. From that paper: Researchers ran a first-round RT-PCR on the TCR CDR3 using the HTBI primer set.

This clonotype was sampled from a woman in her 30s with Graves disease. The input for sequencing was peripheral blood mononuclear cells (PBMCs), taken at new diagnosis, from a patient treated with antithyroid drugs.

CDR3 region: CASSLSPINTDTQYF. CDR3 nucleotide sequence: TGTGCCAGCAGCTTGTCACCGATTAACACAGATACGCAGTATTTT. This chain connects TRBV13 to TRBJ2-3; unclear D gene. This CDR3 has 15 residues. V lost 3 bases to trimming and J lost 2 bases, with 12 bases between them. Germline V CDR1 and CDR2: PRHDT, FYEKMQ (reference sequence).